The clone carrying this T cell receptor beta chain turned up a few times. Its antigen is unknown. Generated by immunoSEQ multiplex PCR, the TCRdb table keeps only in-frame clones and is missing some. The sample includes 25,000 to 35,000 clones, about 82% seen only once; the top ten take 2.7%. The sample is drawn from a study of memory B cells and T cells in multiple sclerosis. General study findings and limits: Clone-set sizes differed between compartments, so shared clonotype counts needed normalization.

Separate sequencing covered autoproliferating (CFSE-dim) and non-proliferating (CFSE-high) T cells from stimulus-free culture. Pooled replicate wells came from approximately 5x10^7 CFSE-labeled PBMCs cultured roughly seven days without stimulus. The PBMCs received approximately 0.5 uM CFSE and serum-free culture with no added stimuli. This receptor was obtained from a human donor with multiple sclerosis. The specimen sequenced was PBMCs from blood kept in culture.

In nucleotides, the CDR3 is TGTGCCAGTAGTATGGGCAGCTACGAGCAGTACTTC. This sequence encodes CASSMGSYEQYF. The chain couples TRBV19 to TRBJ2-7; D is unresolved. Germline assignment: CDR1 LNHDA and CDR2 SQIVND (reference sequence). V shed 3 bases and J shed 3 bases, with 6 bases lying between them. CDR3 length: 12 amino acids.